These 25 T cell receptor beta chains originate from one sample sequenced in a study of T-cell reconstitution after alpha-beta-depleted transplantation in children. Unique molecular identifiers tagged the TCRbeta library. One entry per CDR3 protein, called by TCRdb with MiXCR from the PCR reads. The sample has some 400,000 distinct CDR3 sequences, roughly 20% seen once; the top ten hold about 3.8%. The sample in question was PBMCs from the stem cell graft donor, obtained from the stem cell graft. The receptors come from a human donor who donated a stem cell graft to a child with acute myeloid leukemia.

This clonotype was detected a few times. This CDR3 is CASSLPGQGHEQYF. CDR3 DNA sequence: TGTGCCAGCAGCTTACCGGGACAGGGCCACGAGCAGTACTTC. V usage is TRBV7-2 and J usage is TRBJ2-7; TRBD1 matches at 9 bases. The V and J ends lost 2 bases and 5 bases, in that order; junction bases with no gene match: 4. Germline V gene data show CDR1 as SGHTA and CDR2 as FQGNSA. The CDR3 extends over 14 amino acids.

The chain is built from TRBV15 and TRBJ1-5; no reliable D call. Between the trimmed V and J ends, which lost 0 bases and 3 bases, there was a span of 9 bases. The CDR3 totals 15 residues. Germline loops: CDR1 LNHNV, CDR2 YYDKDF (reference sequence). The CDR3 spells CATSRDKGFNQPQHF. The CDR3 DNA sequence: TGTGCCACCAGCAGAGATAAAGGGTTCAATCAGCCCCAGCATTTT.

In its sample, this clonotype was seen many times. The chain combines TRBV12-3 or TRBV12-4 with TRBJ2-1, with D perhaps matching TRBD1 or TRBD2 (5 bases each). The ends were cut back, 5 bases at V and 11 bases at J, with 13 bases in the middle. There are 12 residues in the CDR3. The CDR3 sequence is CASSPPGPQQFF. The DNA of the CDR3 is TGTGCCAGCAGTCCCCCGGGACCGCAGCAGTTCTTC.

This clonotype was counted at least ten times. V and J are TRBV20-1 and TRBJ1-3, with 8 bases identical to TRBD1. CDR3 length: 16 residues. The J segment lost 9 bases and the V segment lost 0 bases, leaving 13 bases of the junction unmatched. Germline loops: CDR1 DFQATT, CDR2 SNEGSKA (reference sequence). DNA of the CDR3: TGCAGTGCTAGAGACCGGGACAGGATAAGCACAGGCACCATATATTTT. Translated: CSARDRDRISTGTIYF.

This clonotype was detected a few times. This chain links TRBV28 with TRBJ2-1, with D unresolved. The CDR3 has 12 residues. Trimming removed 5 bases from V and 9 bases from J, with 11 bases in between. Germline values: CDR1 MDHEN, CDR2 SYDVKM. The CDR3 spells CASSLPELEQFF. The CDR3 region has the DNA TGTGCCAGCAGTCTACCCGAGCTTGAGCAGTTCTTC. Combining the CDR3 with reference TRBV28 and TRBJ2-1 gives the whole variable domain DVKVTQSSRYLVKRTGEKVFLECVQDMDHENMFWYRQDPGLGLRLIYFSYDVKMKEKGDIPEGYSVSREKKERFSLILESASTNQTSMYLCASSLPELEQFFGPGTRLTVL.

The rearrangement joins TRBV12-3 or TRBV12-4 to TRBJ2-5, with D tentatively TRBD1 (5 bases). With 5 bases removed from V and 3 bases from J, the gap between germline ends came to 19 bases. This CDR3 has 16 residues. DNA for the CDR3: TGTGCCAGCAGTGCTTTTGGGGCACTCTTGGAAGAGACCCAGTACTTC. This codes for CASSAFGALLEETQYF.

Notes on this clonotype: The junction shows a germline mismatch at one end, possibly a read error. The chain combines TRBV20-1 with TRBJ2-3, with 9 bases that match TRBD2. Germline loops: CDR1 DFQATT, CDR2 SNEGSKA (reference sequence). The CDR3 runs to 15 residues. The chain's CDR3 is CSAGETSGYTDTQYF. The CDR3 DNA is TGCAGTGCTGGAGAGACTAGCGGTTACACAGATACGCAGTATTTT.

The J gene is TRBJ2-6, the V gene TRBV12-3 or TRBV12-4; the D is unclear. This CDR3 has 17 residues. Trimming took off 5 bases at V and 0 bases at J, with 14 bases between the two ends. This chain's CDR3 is CASSPYGRYSGANVLTF. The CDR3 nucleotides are TGTGCCAGCAGTCCCTATGGACGATACTCTGGGGCCAACGTCCTGACTTTC.

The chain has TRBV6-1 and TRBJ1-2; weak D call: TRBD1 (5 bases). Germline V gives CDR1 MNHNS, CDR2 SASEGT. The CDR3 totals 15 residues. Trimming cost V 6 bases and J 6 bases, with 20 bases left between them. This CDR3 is CASSGTSAGKDGYTF. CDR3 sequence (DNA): TGTGCCAGCAGCGGGACTAGCGCGGGGAAAGATGGCTACACCTTC.

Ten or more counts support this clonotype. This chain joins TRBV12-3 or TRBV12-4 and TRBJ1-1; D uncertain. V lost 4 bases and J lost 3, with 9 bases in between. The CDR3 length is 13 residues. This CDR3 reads CASSSTGDTEAFF. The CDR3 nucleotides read TGTGCCAGCAGTTCCACTGGGGACACTGAAGCTTTCTTT.

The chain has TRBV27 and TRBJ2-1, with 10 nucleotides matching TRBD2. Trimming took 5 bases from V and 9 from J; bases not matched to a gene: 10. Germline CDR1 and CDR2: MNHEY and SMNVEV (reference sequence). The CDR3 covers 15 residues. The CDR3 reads CASSPQRKREGEQFF. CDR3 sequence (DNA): TGTGCCAGCAGTCCGCAACGGAAGCGGGAGGGTGAGCAGTTCTTC.

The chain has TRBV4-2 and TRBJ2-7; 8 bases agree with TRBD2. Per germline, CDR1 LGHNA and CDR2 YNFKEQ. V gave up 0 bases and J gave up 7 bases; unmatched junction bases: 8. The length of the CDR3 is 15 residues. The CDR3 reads CASSQEGAGEPEQYF. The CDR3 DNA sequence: TGTGCCAGCAGCCAAGAAGGAGCGGGAGAGCCTGAGCAGTACTTC.

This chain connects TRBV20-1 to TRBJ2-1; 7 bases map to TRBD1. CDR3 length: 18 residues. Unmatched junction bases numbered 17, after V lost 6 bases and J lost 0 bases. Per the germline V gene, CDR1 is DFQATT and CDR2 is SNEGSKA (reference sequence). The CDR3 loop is CSARARDRFTSSYNEQFF. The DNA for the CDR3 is TGCAGTGCCAGGGCCAGGGACAGATTTACTAGCTCCTACAATGAGCAGTTCTTC.

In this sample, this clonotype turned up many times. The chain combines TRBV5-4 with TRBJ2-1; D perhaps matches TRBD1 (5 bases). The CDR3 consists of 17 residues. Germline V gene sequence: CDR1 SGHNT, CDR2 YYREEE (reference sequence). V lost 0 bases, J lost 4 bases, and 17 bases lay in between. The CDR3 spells CASSLVGSGQGYNEQFF. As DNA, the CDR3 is TGTGCCAGCAGCTTGGTGGGCAGTGGTCAGGGATACAATGAGCAGTTCTTC.

Here the CDR3 DNA reads TGTGCCACCAGCCCGCGGACAGTCAACACCGGGGAGCTGTTTTTT. It translates to CATSPRTVNTGELFF. The V and J genes are TRBV15 and TRBJ2-2, with a tentative D call TRBD1 (6 bases). V lost 5 bases to trimming and J lost 2 bases, with 12 bases between them. This CDR3 region has 15 residues. The germline CDR1 and CDR2 sequences are LNHNV and YYDKDF (reference sequence).

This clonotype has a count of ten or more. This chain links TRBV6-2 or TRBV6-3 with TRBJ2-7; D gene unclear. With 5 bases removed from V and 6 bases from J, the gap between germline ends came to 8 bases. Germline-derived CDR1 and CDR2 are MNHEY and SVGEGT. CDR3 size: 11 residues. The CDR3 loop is CASSHSSEQYF. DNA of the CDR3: TGTGCCAGCAGTCATTCCAGCGAGCAGTACTTC.

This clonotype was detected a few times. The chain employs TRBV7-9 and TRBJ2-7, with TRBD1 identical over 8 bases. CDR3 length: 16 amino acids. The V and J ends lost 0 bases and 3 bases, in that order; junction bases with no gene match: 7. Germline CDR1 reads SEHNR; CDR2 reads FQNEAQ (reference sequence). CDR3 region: CASSLADGTGVYEQYF. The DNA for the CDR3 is TGTGCCAGCAGCTTAGCGGATGGGACAGGAGTCTACGAGCAGTACTTC.

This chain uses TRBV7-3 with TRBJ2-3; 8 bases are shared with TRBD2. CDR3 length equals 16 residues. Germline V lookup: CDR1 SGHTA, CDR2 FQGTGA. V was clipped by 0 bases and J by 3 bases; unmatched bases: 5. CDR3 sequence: CASSLTGASGTDTQYF. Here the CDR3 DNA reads TGTGCCAGCAGCTTAACGGGAGCTAGCGGGACAGATACGCAGTATTTT. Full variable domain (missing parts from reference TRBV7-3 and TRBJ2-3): GAGVSQTPSNKVTEKGKYVELRCDPISGHTALYWYRQSLGQGPEFLIYFQGTGAADDSGLPNDRFFAVRPEGSVSTLKIQRTERGDSAVYLCASSLTGASGTDTQYFGPGTRLTVL.

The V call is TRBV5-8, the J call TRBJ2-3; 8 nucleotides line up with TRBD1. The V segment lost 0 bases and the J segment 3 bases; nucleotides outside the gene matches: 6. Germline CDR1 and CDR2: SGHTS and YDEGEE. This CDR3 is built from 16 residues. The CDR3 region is CASSLALTGGTDTQYF. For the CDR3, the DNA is TGTGCCAGCAGCTTGGCCCTAACAGGGGGGACAGATACGCAGTATTTT.

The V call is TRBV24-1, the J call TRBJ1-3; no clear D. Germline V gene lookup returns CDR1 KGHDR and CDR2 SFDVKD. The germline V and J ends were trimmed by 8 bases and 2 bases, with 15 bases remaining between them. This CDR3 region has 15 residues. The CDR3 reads CATTLFESPGNTIYF. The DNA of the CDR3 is TGTGCCACCACGCTTTTCGAGTCCCCTGGAAACACCATATATTTT.

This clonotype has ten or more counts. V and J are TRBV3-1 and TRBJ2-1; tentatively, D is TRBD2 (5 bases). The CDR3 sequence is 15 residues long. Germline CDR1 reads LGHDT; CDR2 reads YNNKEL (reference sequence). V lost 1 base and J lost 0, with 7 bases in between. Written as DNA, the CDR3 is TGTGCCAGCAGCCAAGGGACTTCCTCCTACAATGAGCAGTTCTTC. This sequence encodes CASSQGTSSYNEQFF.

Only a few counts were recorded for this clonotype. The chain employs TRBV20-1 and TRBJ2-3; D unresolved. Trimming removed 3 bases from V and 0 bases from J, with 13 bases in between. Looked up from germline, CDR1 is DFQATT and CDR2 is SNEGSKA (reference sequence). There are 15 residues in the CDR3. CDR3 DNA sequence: TGCAGTGCTAGGGGCCGGATATCTAGCACAGATACGCAGTATTTT. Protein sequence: CSARGRISSTDTQYF.

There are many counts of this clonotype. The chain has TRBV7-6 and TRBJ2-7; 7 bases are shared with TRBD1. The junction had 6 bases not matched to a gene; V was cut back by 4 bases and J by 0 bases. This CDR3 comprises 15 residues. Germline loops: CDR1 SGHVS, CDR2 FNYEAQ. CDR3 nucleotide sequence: TGTGCCAGCAGCTCTAGGGACAGTTCCTCCTACGAGCAGTACTTC. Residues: CASSSRDSSSYEQYF.

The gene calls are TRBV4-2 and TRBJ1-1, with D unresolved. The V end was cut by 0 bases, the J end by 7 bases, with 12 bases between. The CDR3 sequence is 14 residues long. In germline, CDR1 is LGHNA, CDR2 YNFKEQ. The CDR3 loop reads CASSQEASNDEAFF. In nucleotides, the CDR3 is TGTGCCAGCAGCCAAGAAGCCTCTAACGATGAAGCTTTCTTT.

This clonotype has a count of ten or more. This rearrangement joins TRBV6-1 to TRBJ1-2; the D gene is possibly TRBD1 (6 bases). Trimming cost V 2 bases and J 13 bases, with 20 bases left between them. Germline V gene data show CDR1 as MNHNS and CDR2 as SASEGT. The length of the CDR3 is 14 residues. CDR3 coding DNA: TGTGCCAGCAGTGAAACTCCGACAGGACCGCGGATCACCTTC. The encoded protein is CASSETPTGPRITF.